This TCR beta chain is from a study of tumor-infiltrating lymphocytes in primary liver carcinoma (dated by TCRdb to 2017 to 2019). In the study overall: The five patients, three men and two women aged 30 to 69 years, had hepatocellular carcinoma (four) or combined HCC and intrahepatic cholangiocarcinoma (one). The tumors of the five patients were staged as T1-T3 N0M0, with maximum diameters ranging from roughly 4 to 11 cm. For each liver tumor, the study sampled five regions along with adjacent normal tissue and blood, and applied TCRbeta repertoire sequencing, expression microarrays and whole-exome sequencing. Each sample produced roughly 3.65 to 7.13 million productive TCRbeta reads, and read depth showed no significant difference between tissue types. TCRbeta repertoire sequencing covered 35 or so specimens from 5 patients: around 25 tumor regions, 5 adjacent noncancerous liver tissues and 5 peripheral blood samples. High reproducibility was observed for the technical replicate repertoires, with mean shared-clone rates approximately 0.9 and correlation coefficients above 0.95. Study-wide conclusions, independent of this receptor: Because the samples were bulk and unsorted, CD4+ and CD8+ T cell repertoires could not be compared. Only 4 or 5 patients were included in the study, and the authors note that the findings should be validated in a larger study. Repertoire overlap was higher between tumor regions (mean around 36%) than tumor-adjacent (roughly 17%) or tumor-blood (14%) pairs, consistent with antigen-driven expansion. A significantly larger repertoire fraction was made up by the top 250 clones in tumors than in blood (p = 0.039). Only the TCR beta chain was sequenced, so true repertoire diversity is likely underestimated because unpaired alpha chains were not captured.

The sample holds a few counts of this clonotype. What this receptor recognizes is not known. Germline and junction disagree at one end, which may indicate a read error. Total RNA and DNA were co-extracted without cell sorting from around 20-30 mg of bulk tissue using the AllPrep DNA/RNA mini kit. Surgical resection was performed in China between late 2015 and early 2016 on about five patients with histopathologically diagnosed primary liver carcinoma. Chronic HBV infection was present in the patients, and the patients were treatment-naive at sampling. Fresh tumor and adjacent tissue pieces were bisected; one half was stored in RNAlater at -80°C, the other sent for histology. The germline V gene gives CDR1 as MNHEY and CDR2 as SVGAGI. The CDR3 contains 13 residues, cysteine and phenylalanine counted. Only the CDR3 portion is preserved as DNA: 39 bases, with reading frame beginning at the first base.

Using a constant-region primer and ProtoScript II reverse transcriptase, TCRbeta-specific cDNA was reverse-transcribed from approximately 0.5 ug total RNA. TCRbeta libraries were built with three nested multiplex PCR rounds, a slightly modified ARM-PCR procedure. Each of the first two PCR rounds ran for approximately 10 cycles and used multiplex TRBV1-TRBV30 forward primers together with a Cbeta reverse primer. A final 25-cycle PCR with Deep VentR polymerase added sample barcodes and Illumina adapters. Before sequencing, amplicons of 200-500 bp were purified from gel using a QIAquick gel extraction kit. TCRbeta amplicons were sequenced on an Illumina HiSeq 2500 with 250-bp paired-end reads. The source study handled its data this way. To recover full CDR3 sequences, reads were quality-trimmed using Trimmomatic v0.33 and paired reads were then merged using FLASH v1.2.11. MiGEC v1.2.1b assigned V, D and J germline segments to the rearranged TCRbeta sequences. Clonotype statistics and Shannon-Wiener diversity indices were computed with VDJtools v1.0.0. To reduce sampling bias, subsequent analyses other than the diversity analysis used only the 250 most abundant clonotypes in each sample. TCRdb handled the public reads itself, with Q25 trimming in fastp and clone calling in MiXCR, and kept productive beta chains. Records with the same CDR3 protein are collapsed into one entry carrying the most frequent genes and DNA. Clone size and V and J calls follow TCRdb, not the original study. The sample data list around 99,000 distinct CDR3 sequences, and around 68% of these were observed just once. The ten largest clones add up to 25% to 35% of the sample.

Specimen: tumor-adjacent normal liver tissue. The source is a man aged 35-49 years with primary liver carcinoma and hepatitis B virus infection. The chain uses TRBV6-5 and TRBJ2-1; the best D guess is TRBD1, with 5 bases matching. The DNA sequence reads TGTGCCATCAGTGGGGCAGAGGACAATGAGCACTTCTTC. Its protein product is CAISGAEDNEHFF.